This is a list of T cell receptor beta chains from one sample in a study of post-analysis software for immune sequencing data. Each CDR3 protein is one row after TCRdb ran MiXCR on the PCR reads. The repertoire holds roughly 200,000 distinct CDR3 sequences, with 29% as singletons. Specimen: blood. These TCRs come from a girl younger than 18 with multiple sclerosis. The CDR3 runs from the conserved cysteine through the conserved F or W. A D gene is named only where the DNA matches it firmly. Some rows have no size entry. The others give once, few or many, or a class for an expanded clone.

clone_size: few; d_call: TRBD2; v_call: TRBV5-1; j_call: TRBJ2-7; cdr3_aa: CASSLGGSGSSYEQYF; cdr3_nt: TGCGCCAGCAGCTTGGGTGGTAGCGGGAGTTCCTACGAGCAGTACTTC
clone_size: many; d_call: TRBD1; v_call: TRBV7-8; j_call: TRBJ2-7; cdr3_aa: CASSPRQGAYEQYF; cdr3_nt: TGTGCCAGCAGCCCCCGACAGGGGGCATACGAGCAGTACTTC
clone_size: many; d_call: -; v_call: TRBV28; j_call: TRBJ2-7; cdr3_aa: CASSSAGQLISYEQYF; cdr3_nt: TGTGCCAGCAGTTCCGCGGGGCAGTTAATCTCCTACGAGCAGTACTTC
clone_size: -; d_call: TRBD2; v_call: TRBV6-2/TRBV6-3; j_call: TRBJ2-5; cdr3_aa: CATALAGVYETQYF; cdr3_nt: TGTGCCACCGCACTGGCGGGAGTTTACGAGACCCAGTACTTC
clone_size: -; d_call: -; v_call: TRBV2; j_call: TRBJ1-4; cdr3_aa: CASSEARGGNEKLFF; cdr3_nt: TGTGCCAGCAGTGAAGCGCGGGGCGGTAATGAAAAACTGTTTTTT
clone_size: few; d_call: TRBD2; v_call: TRBV29-1; j_call: TRBJ2-7; cdr3_aa: CSVTGTSGMRYEQYF; cdr3_nt: TGCAGCGTGACCGGGACTAGCGGGATGCGCTACGAGCAGTACTTC
clone_size: -; d_call: TRBD1; v_call: TRBV6-5; j_call: TRBJ2-4; cdr3_aa: CASSLGGADIQYF; cdr3_nt: TGTGCCAGCAGTTTAGGGGGCGCGGACATTCAGTACTTC
clone_size: -; d_call: TRBD1; v_call: TRBV2; j_call: TRBJ2-3; cdr3_aa: CAGRGRDRGADTQYF; cdr3_nt: TGTGCCGGCAGGGGCCGGGACAGGGGGGCAGATACGCAGTATTTT
clone_size: -; d_call: -; v_call: TRBV28; j_call: TRBJ2-1; cdr3_aa: CASSTKFRGEQFF; cdr3_nt: TGTGCCAGCAGTACCAAATTCAGGGGTGAGCAGTTCTTC
clone_size: -; d_call: -; v_call: TRBV4-1; j_call: TRBJ1-2; cdr3_aa: CASSQVRLDGLRGYTF; cdr3_nt: TGCGCCAGCAGCCAAGTCCGCCTGGACGGACTGCGTGGCTACACCTTC
clone_size: -; d_call: -; v_call: TRBV2; j_call: TRBJ2-1; cdr3_aa: CATSLGTSSYNEQFF; cdr3_nt: TGTGCCACCTCATTGGGCACTAGCTCCTACAATGAGCAGTTCTTC
clone_size: many; d_call: -; v_call: TRBV4-1; j_call: TRBJ1-2; cdr3_aa: CASSQDFRTDYGYTF; cdr3_nt: TGCGCCAGCAGCCAAGATTTTCGGACGGACTATGGCTACACCTTC
clone_size: -; d_call: TRBD2; v_call: TRBV6-2/TRBV6-3; j_call: TRBJ2-7; cdr3_aa: CASLRTSEYEQYF; cdr3_nt: TGTGCCAGCCTGCGGACTAGCGAATACGAGCAGTACTTC
clone_size: many; d_call: -; v_call: TRBV12-3/TRBV12-4; j_call: TRBJ2-5; cdr3_aa: CASSSSVETQYF; cdr3_nt: TGTGCCAGCAGTTCATCCGTTGAGACCCAGTACTTC
clone_size: -; d_call: -; v_call: TRBV5-1; j_call: TRBJ2-2; cdr3_aa: CASSKGPQGPGELFF; cdr3_nt: TGCGCCAGCAGCAAGGGCCCTCAGGGCCCCGGGGAGCTGTTTTTT
clone_size: many; d_call: -; v_call: TRBV6-1; j_call: TRBJ1-2; cdr3_aa: CASSPRDTSRGYTF; cdr3_nt: TGTGCCAGCAGTCCTCGGGACACCAGTCGGGGCTACACCTTC
clone_size: -; d_call: TRBD2; v_call: TRBV6-2/TRBV6-3; j_call: TRBJ2-4; cdr3_aa: CASSAGGAKNIQYF; cdr3_nt: TGTGCCAGCAGTGCCGGGGGGGCCAAAAACATTCAGTACTTC
clone_size: -; d_call: TRBD1; v_call: TRBV7-8; j_call: TRBJ2-7; cdr3_aa: CASSLEGAGGAYEQYF; cdr3_nt: TGTGCCAGCAGCTTAGAAGGGGCAGGGGGTGCCTACGAGCAGTACTTC
clone_size: many; d_call: TRBD2; v_call: TRBV11-1; j_call: TRBJ2-1; cdr3_aa: CASSSDASGTSVPNEQFF; cdr3_nt: TGTGCCAGCAGCTCAGACGCCTCCGGGACTAGCGTGCCCAATGAGCAGTTCTTC
clone_size: many; d_call: TRBD2; v_call: TRBV6-6; j_call: TRBJ2-7; cdr3_aa: CASSRLAVGSYEQYF; cdr3_nt: TGTGCCAGCAGTCGACTAGCGGTAGGCTCCTACGAGCAGTACTTC
clone_size: -; d_call: -; v_call: TRBV21-1; j_call: TRBJ2-7; cdr3_aa: CASSKRRRTGEYEQYF; cdr3_nt: TGTGCCAGCAGCAAACGAAGGAGGACAGGGGAATACGAGCAGTACTTC
clone_size: few; d_call: -; v_call: TRBV25-1; j_call: TRBJ1-6; cdr3_aa: CASSDDSYNSPLHF; cdr3_nt: TGTGCCAGCAGTGATGATTCCTATAATTCACCCCTCCACTTT
clone_size: once; d_call: TRBD2; v_call: TRBV13; j_call: TRBJ2-7; cdr3_aa: CTSSLVGLAGGPPYEQYF; cdr3_nt: TGTACCAGCAGCTTAGTGGGACTAGCGGGAGGGCCCCCCTACGAGCAGTACTTC
clone_size: few; d_call: TRBD1; v_call: TRBV19; j_call: TRBJ1-2; cdr3_aa: CASDPGQAGYGYTF; cdr3_nt: TGTGCCAGTGACCCGGGACAGGCGGGATATGGCTACACCTTC
clone_size: -; d_call: -; v_call: TRBV14; j_call: TRBJ2-5; cdr3_aa: CASSQIGQGRETQYF; cdr3_nt: TGTGCCAGCAGCCAGATCGGTCAGGGGAGGGAGACCCAGTACTTC
clone_size: many; d_call: TRBD2; v_call: TRBV10-3; j_call: TRBJ2-1; cdr3_aa: CATNQVRGSQYNEQFF; cdr3_nt: TGTGCCACCAATCAGGTTCGCGGGAGTCAATACAATGAGCAGTTCTTC
clone_size: few; d_call: -; v_call: TRBV14; j_call: TRBJ2-3; cdr3_aa: CASRQLDTQYF; cdr3_nt: TGTGCCAGCAGACAGCTAGATACGCAGTATTTT
clone_size: many; d_call: -; v_call: TRBV20-1; j_call: TRBJ1-5; cdr3_aa: CSARRRGQPQHF; cdr3_nt: TGCAGTGCCCGGCGTCGGGGACAGCCCCAGCATTTT
clone_size: -; d_call: -; v_call: TRBV12-3/TRBV12-4; j_call: TRBJ1-1; cdr3_aa: CASSLGQRAFF; cdr3_nt: TGTGCCAGCAGTTTAGGGCAGAGAGCTTTCTTT
clone_size: many; d_call: -; v_call: TRBV7-8; j_call: TRBJ2-1; cdr3_aa: CASYSGVTPGEQFF; cdr3_nt: TGTGCCAGCTATTCGGGGGTTACCCCGGGTGAGCAGTTCTTC
clone_size: -; d_call: -; v_call: TRBV18; j_call: TRBJ2-5; cdr3_aa: CASSRREKPSTTQTQYF; cdr3_nt: TGTGCCAGCTCACGCCGGGAGAAGCCAAGCACGACGCAGACCCAGTACTTC
clone_size: -; d_call: TRBD2; v_call: TRBV2; j_call: TRBJ2-7; cdr3_aa: CASSHTSGSDEQYF; cdr3_nt: TGTGCCAGCAGTCACACTAGCGGGAGTGACGAGCAGTACTTC
clone_size: -; d_call: TRBD1; v_call: TRBV20-1; j_call: TRBJ1-5; cdr3_aa: CSAPGTGVYSNQPQHF; cdr3_nt: TGCAGTGCCCCCGGGACAGGGGTATATAGCAATCAGCCCCAGCATTTT
clone_size: once; d_call: -; v_call: TRBV7-2; j_call: TRBJ2-3; cdr3_aa: CASSLMGVIGTDTQYF; cdr3_nt: TGTGCCAGCAGCTTAATGGGGGTAATCGGAACAGATACGCAGTATTTT
clone_size: -; d_call: TRBD2; v_call: TRBV20-1; j_call: TRBJ2-5; cdr3_aa: CSAGRRTSGNNEQYF; cdr3_nt: TGCAGTGCTGGGCGCCGGACTAGCGGCAACAATGAGCAGTACTTC
clone_size: many; d_call: -; v_call: TRBV29-1; j_call: TRBJ2-7; cdr3_aa: CSGGGAYEQYF; cdr3_nt: TGCAGCGGGGGGGGCGCCTACGAGCAGTACTTC
clone_size: many; d_call: -; v_call: TRBV20-1; j_call: TRBJ1-2; cdr3_aa: CSASVGGGYGYTF; cdr3_nt: TGCAGTGCTAGCGTGGGAGGCGGCTATGGCTACACCTTC
clone_size: -; d_call: -; v_call: TRBV19; j_call: TRBJ2-3; cdr3_aa: CASAPGGKATDTQYF; cdr3_nt: TGTGCCAGTGCTCCCGGGGGAAAGGCCACAGATACGCAGTATTTT
clone_size: few; d_call: -; v_call: TRBV29-1; j_call: TRBJ2-7; cdr3_aa: CSVPSQGGYEQYF; cdr3_nt: TGCAGCGTTCCCTCACAGGGTGGCTACGAGCAGTACTTC
clone_size: many; d_call: -; v_call: TRBV6-1; j_call: TRBJ2-3; cdr3_aa: CASRATPSAKGDTQYF; cdr3_nt: TGTGCCAGCAGGGCCACGCCTAGCGCCAAAGGAGATACGCAGTATTTT
clone_size: -; d_call: TRBD1; v_call: TRBV5-6; j_call: TRBJ2-3; cdr3_aa: CASSLYRGADTQYF; cdr3_nt: TGTGCCAGCAGCTTGTACAGGGGTGCAGATACGCAGTATTTT
clone_size: many; d_call: -; v_call: TRBV5-1; j_call: TRBJ2-7; cdr3_aa: CASSSGTSYEQYF; cdr3_nt: TGCGCCAGCAGCTCTGGGACCTCCTACGAGCAGTACTTC
clone_size: -; d_call: -; v_call: TRBV24-1; j_call: TRBJ1-2; cdr3_aa: CATSDRTVFNYGYTF; cdr3_nt: TGTGCCACCAGTGACCGGACAGTCTTCAACTATGGCTACACCTTC
clone_size: -; d_call: -; v_call: TRBV20-1; j_call: TRBJ1-2; cdr3_aa: CSAREGAAGYTF; cdr3_nt: TGCAGTGCTAGAGAGGGGGCTGCTGGCTACACCTTC
clone_size: once; d_call: TRBD1; v_call: TRBV27; j_call: TRBJ2-7; cdr3_aa: CASSFRDRVGAGKLEQYF; cdr3_nt: TGTGCCAGCAGTTTTAGGGACAGGGTAGGGGCAGGTAAACTAGAGCAGTACTTC
clone_size: few; d_call: -; v_call: TRBV12-3/TRBV12-4; j_call: TRBJ1-2; cdr3_aa: CASTPYYGYTF; cdr3_nt: TGTGCCAGCACTCCTTACTATGGCTACACCTTC
clone_size: -; d_call: TRBD2; v_call: TRBV10-2; j_call: TRBJ2-5; cdr3_aa: CASSLPRLAGGSWGETQYF; cdr3_nt: TGCGCCAGCAGTTTACCCCGACTAGCGGGGGGCTCCTGGGGGGAGACCCAGTACTTC
clone_size: few; d_call: -; v_call: TRBV5-1; j_call: TRBJ2-2; cdr3_aa: CASSLPDRNTGELFF; cdr3_nt: TGCGCCAGCAGCTTGCCGGACAGAAACACCGGGGAGCTGTTTTTT
clone_size: many; d_call: -; v_call: TRBV29-1; j_call: TRBJ1-1; cdr3_aa: CSVAGRTEAFF; cdr3_nt: TGCAGCGTCGCAGGGAGAACTGAAGCTTTCTTT
clone_size: few; d_call: -; v_call: TRBV12-3/TRBV12-4; j_call: TRBJ2-5; cdr3_aa: CASSLMGKNEQYF; cdr3_nt: TGTGCCAGCAGTTTAATGGGCAAGAATGAGCAGTACTTC
clone_size: many; d_call: -; v_call: TRBV6-6; j_call: TRBJ1-5; cdr3_aa: CASSYGGRNSNQPQHF; cdr3_nt: TGTGCCAGCAGTTATGGAGGGCGCAATAGCAATCAGCCCCAGCATTTT
clone_size: many; d_call: -; v_call: TRBV12-3/TRBV12-4; j_call: TRBJ2-7; cdr3_aa: CASRFGAQNLEQYF; cdr3_nt: TGTGCCAGCAGGTTTGGGGCGCAAAACCTCGAGCAGTACTTC
clone_size: few; d_call: TRBD1; v_call: TRBV7-9; j_call: TRBJ1-2; cdr3_aa: CASSFPDRGTGYTF; cdr3_nt: TGTGCCAGCAGCTTTCCGGACAGGGGTACCGGCTACACCTTC
clone_size: -; d_call: -; v_call: TRBV6-4; j_call: TRBJ2-7; cdr3_aa: CATTDGDPCEQYF; cdr3_nt: TGTGCCACCACAGACGGGGATCCCTGCGAGCAGTACTTC
clone_size: few; d_call: TRBD1; v_call: TRBV12-3/TRBV12-4; j_call: TRBJ2-7; cdr3_aa: CASSFRGQGDEQYF; cdr3_nt: TGTGCCAGCAGTTTTAGGGGACAGGGGGACGAGCAGTACTTC